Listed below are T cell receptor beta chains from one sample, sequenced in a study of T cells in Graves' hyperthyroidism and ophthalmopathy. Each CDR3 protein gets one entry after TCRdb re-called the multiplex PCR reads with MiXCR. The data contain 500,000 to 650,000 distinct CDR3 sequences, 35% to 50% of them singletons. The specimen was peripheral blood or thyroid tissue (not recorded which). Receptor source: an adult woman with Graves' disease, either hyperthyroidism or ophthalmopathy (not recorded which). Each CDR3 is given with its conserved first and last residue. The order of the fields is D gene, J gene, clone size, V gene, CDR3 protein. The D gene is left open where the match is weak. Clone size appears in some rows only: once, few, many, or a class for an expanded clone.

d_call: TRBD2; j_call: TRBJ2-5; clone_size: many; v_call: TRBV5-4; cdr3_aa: CASSLVAGGGETQYF
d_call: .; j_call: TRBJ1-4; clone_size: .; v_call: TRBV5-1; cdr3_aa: CASSLWGEKLFF
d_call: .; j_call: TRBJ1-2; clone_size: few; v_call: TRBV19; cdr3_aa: CASSLGGGGYTF
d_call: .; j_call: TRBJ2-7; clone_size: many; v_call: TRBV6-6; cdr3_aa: CASSYPAESYEQYF
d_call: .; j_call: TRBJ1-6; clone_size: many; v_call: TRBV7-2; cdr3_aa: CASSQRTRGNSPLHF
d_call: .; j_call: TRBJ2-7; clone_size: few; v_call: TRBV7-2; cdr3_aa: CASSLAGGASEQYF
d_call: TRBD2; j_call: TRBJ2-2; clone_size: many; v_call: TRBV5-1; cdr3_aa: CASSLEWREYRTGELFF
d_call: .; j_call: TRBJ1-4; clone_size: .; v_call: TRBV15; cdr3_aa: CATSNSPYWNEKLFF
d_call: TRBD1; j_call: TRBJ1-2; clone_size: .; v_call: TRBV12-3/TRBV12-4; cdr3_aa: CASSLGQGAKGYTF
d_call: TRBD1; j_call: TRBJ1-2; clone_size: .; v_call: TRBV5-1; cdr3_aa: CASSLGTGGDNYGYTF
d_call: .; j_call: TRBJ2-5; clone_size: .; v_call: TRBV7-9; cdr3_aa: CASSPRGIRIQETQYF
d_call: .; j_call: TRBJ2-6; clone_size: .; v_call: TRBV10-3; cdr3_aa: CAISGQTTGSGANVLTF
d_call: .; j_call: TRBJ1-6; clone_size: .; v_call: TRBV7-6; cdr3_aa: CASSFTETPLHF
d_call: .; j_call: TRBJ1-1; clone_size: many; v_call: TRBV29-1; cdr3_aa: CSVEGGDTEAFF
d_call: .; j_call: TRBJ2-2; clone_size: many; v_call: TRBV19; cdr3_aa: CASSTPQGSNTGELFF
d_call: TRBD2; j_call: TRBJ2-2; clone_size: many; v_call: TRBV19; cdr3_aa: CASSIRLREAQNTGELFF
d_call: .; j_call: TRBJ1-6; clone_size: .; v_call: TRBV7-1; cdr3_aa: CASDRILSSYNSPLHF
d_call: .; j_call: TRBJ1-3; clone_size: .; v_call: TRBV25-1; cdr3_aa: CASSAGEGNTIYF
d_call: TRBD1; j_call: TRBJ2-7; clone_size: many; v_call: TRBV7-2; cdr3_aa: CASTGQGREQYF
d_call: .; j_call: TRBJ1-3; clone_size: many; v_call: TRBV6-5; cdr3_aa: CASTLGAGNTIYF
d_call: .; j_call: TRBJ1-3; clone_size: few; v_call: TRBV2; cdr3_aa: CASSAQGEMTVNTIYF
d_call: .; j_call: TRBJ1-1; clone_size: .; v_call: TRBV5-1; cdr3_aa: CASSRNLNTEAFF
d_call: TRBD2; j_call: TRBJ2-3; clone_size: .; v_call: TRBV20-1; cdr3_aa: CSARASGPTDTQYF
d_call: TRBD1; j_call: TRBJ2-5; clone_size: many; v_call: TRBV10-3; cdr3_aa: CAISEGLWGTGGRETQYF
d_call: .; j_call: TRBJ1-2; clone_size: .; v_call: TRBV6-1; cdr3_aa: CASSESGRGYGYTF
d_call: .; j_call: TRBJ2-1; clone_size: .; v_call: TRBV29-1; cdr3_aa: CSVEGGEQFF
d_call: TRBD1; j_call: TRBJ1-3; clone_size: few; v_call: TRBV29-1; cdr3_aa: CSVETGNSGNTIYF
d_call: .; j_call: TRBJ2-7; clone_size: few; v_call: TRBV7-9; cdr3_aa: CASTETEDEQYF
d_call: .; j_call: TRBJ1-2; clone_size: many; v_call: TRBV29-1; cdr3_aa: CSVGPPNYGYTF
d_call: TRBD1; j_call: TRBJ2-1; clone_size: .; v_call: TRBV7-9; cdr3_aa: CASSSGTGYNEQFF
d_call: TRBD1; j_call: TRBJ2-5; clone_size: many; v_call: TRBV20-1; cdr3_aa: CSARGVLGQQETQYF
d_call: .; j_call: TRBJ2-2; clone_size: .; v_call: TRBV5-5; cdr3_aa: CAGSLDSHRTGELFF
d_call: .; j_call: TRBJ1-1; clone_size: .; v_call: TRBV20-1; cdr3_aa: CSASRSGVGNTEAFF
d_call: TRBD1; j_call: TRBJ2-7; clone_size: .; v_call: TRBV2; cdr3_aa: CASRIGQGNEQYF
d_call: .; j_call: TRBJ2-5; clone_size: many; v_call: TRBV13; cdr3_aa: CASSPRPSQEETQYF
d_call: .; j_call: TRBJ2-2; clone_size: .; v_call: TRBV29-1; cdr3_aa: CSATILGAALTGELFF
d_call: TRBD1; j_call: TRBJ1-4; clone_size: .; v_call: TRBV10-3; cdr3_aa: CAIRGGQDEKLFF
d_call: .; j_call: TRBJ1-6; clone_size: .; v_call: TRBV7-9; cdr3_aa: CASSAGDVAPLHF
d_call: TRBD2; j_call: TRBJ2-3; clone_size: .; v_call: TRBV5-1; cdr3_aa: CASSFGLAGMFGTDTQYF
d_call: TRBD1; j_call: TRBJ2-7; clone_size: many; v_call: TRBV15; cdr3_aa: CATSRDRSYEQYF
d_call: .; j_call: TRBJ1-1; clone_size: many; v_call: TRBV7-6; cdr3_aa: CASSLGDPGSTEAFF
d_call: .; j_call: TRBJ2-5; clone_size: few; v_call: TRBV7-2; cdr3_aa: CASSLAGVRQETQYF
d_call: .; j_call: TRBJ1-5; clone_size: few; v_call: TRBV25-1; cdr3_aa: CASSVLANQPQHF
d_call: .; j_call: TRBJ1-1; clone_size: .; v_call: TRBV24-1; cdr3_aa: CARVLGDETEAFF
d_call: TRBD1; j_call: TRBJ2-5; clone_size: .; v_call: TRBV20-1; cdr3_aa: CSARQGAVETQYF
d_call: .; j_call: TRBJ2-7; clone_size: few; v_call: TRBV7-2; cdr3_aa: CASGPRLGSSYEQYF
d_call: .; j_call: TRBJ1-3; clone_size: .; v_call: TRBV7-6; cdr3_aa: CASSSQDHYSGNTIYF
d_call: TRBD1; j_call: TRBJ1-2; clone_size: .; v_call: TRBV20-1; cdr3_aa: CSASRDSSGYTF
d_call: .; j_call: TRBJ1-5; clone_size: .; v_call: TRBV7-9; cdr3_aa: CASSQDRNGNQHQHF
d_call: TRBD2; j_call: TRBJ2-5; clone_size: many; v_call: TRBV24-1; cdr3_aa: CATSEEGGGWETQYF
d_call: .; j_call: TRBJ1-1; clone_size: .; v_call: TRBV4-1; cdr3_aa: CASSHYHRVGTEAFF
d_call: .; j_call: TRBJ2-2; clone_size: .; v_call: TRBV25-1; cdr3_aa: CATEGLNTGELFF
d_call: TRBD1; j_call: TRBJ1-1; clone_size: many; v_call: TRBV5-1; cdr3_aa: CASGLQGDTEAFF
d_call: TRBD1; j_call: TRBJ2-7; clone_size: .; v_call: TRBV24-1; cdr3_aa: CATSDAAGTGSHEQYF
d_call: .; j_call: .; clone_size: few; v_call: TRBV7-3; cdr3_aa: CASSPGGGIYEQYF